This T cell receptor beta chain was profiled in a study of human T cells and chemical hapten exposure. Sample time point: pre-sensitization, week 0. Specified treatment: therapeutic diphenylcyclopropenone sensitization with weekly scalp DPC. CDR3 length: 18 residues. Germline CDR1 is SGHDN and CDR2 is FVKESK. V lost 4 bases to trimming and J lost 10 bases, with 29 bases between them. TCRdb independently ran MiXCR on the RACE reads; one entry per CDR3 protein. The table records approximately 260,000 distinct CDR3 sequences, almost 8% of them present only once. The table lists this clonotype with a few counts.

This clonotype was sampled from a young man with alopecia areata. Some clones in this sample may be carry-over from other donors' samples. V is TRBV14 and J is TRBJ2-1; D is undetermined. Source: whole blood, taken in connection with sensitization to the hapten diphenylcyclopropenone (DPC). The CDR3 DNA is TGTGCCAGCAGCCCTGCTTTGATGAGAGGTGGCCCTAATTACGAGCAGTTCTTC. It codes for CASSPALMRGGPNYEQFF. Combining the CDR3 with reference TRBV14 and TRBJ2-1 gives the whole variable domain EAGVTQFPSHSVIEKGQTVTLRCDPISGHDNLYWYRRVMGKEIKFLLHFVKESKQDESGMPNNRFLAERTGGTYSTLKVQPAELEDSGVYFCASSPALMRGGPNYEQFFGPGTRLTVL.